These 19 T cell receptor beta chains were sequenced from one sample in a study of T-cell memory formation after mild COVID-19. TCRdb re-called the 5' RACE reads through MiXCR, storing one row per CDR3 protein. Of about 360,000 distinct CDR3 sequences listed, approximately 14% are singletons. Specimen: PBMCs or a T cell subset sorted from them (not recorded which). Receptors were obtained from a young man who had mild COVID-19 (a few samples of this study predate the infection). Cell type and time point are not known.

This clonotype was found a few times. This chain uses TRBV12-3 or TRBV12-4 with TRBJ2-2; D is undetermined. V dropped 2 bases and J dropped 6 bases, with 7 bases sitting between them. The CDR3 is 13 residues long. The CDR3 here is CASSLMAPGELFF. As DNA, the CDR3 is TGTGCCAGCAGTTTAATGGCCCCCGGGGAGCTGTTTTTT.

This clonotype has a handful of counts. The V call is TRBV11-2, the J call TRBJ2-7, with 8 bases matching TRBD1. V shed 6 bases and J 4 bases; nucleotides not matched to a gene: 11. In germline, CDR1 is SGHAT, CDR2 FQNNGV. This CDR3 contains 15 residues. In nucleotides, the CDR3 is TGTGCCAGCAGTTACACCGGACAGGGTCAGTACGAGCAGTACGTC. Translation: CASSYTGQGQYEQYV.

The rearrangement uses TRBV5-1 and TRBJ2-5, with D perhaps assigned TRBD1 or TRBD2 (6 bases each). The CDR3 runs 14 residues. With 6 bases removed from V and 3 bases from J, the gap between germline ends came to 15 bases. Per germline, CDR1 SGHRS and CDR2 YFSETQ. Here the CDR3 reads CASTPTGGEETQYF. The CDR3 DNA reads as TGCGCCAGCACCCCGACAGGCGGGGAAGAGACCCAGTACTTC.

This rearrangement joins TRBV7-2 to TRBJ2-1; 7 bases fit TRBD1. In germline, CDR1 is SGHTA, CDR2 FQGNSA. The CDR3 runs to 13 residues. V lost 6 bases, J lost 6 bases, and 5 bases stayed unmatched. The CDR3 DNA reads as TGTGCCAGCAGATTCGCAGGGGGCAATGAGCAGTTCTTC. Translating it yields CASRFAGGNEQFF.

This clonotype has just a few counts. The chain recombines TRBV11-2 with TRBJ2-3; 7 nucleotides align to TRBD2. The V segment lost 5 bases and the J segment 0 bases; nucleotides outside the gene matches: 17. Germline CDR1 and CDR2: SGHAT and FQNNGV. The length of the CDR3 is 19 residues. Here the CDR3 DNA reads TGTGCCAGCAGCCTACACCCCGCGGCGGGGGAGGCTAGCACAGATACGCAGTATTTT. Its translation: CASSLHPAAGEASTDTQYF.

V gene TRBV21-1 combines with J gene TRBJ1-1. TRBV21-1 is flagged as a pseudogene. The CDR3 length is 15 residues. CDR3 sequence reads: CASSKEYGENTEAFF. The CDR3 DNA reads TGTGCCAGCAGCAAAGAATATGGGGAGAACACTGAAGCTTTCTTT.

The chain employs TRBV27 and TRBJ2-7; D is perhaps TRBD2 (5 bases). Trimming shortened V by 8 bases and J by 1 base, and 9 bases separated the two germline ends. Germline CDR1 MNHEY, CDR2 SMNVEV (reference sequence). The CDR3 covers 12 residues. The CDR3 loop is CASAGGSYEQYF. Written as DNA, the CDR3 is TGTGCCAGCGCGGGCGGGTCCTACGAGCAGTACTTC.

The chain employs TRBV6-6 and TRBJ1-5; D remains unclear. V was clipped by 6 bases and J by 4 bases, with 13 bases between them. CDR1 is MNHNY, CDR2 SVGAGI, per germline (reference sequence). The CDR3 is 14 amino acids. The CDR3 DNA reads as TGTGCCAGCAGAACCCGGCAGTATAATCAGCCCCAGCATTTT. Its protein product is CASRTRQYNQPQHF.

The rearrangement links TRBV12-3 or TRBV12-4 to TRBJ1-2; D unclear. This CDR3 is built from 12 residues. V lost 6 bases, J lost 8 bases, and 13 bases lay in between. The CDR3 DNA is TGTGCCAGCAGGACTCGAAGGGAGGGCTACACCTTC. This gives the protein CASRTRREGYTF.

V is TRBV5-1 and J is TRBJ2-5; no clear D. The CDR3 sequence is 15 residues long. Looked up from germline, CDR1 is SGHRS and CDR2 is YFSETQ. V lost 3 bases and J 2 bases, leaving 14 bases between the germline ends. The CDR3 region is CASSWWQEPQETQYF. Here the CDR3 DNA reads TGCGCCAGCAGCTGGTGGCAGGAGCCACAAGAGACCCAGTACTTC. The complete variable domain, with remaining parts taken from reference TRBV5-1 and TRBJ2-5, reads KAGVTQTPRYLIKTRGQQVTLSCSPISGHRSVSWYQQTPGQGLQFLFEYFSETQRNKGNFPGRFSGRQFSNSRSEMNVSTLELGDSALYLCASSWWQEPQETQYFGPGTRLLVL.

V gene TRBV12-3 or TRBV12-4 combines with J gene TRBJ2-7; D ambiguous. V was trimmed by 6 bases and J by 3 bases, leaving 15 bases between them. This CDR3 spans 14 amino acids. Here the CDR3 reads CASRVSDALYEQYF. CDR3 coding DNA: TGTGCCAGCAGAGTCTCGGACGCCCTCTACGAGCAGTACTTC.

The gene calls are TRBV10-3 and TRBJ2-7; TRBD2 matches 10 bases. Per germline, CDR1 ENHRY and CDR2 SYGVKD. The CDR3 has 15 residues. Trimming at V came to 2 bases and at J to 3 bases, leaving 4 bases not matched to a gene. CDR3 in DNA: TGTGCCATCAGTGAGGCCGCTAGCGGGGGCTACGAGCAGTACGTC. This gives the protein CAISEAASGGYEQYV.

This clonotype was detected ten times or more. CDR3 in amino acids: CASGGGPGWNEQFF. CDR3 nucleotides: TGTGCCAGCGGCGGGGGACCCGGATGGAATGAGCAGTTCTTC. V is TRBV7-2 and J is TRBJ2-1; 7 bases map to TRBD2. The CDR3 is made up of 14 amino acids. Germline V CDR1 and CDR2: SGHTA, FQGNSA. Trimming took 8 bases from V and 7 from J; bases not matched to a gene: 11. The full variable domain, rest sourced from reference TRBV7-2 and TRBJ2-1, is GAGVSQSPSNKVTEKGKDVELRCDPISGHTALYWYRQSLGQGLEFLIYFQGNSAPDKSGLPSDRFSAERTGGSVSTLTIQRTQQEDSAVYLCASGGGPGWNEQFFGPGTRLTVL.

The chain couples TRBV5-4 to TRBJ1-1; D is perhaps TRBD1 (6 bases). The germline V and J ends were trimmed by 3 bases and 0 bases, with 12 bases remaining between them. Germline V gives CDR1 SGHNT, CDR2 YYREEE (reference sequence). The CDR3 length is 15 residues. CDR3 protein: CASSSPDRLNTEAFF. DNA of the CDR3: TGTGCCAGCAGCTCTCCCGACAGGTTGAACACTGAAGCTTTCTTT.

This clonotype appeared a few times. The rearrangement links TRBV5-5 to TRBJ2-1, with a weak D call TRBD1 (7 bases). With 6 bases removed from V and 6 bases from J, the gap between germline ends came to 16 bases. There are 14 residues in the CDR3. Per the germline V gene, CDR1 is SGHKS and CDR2 is YYEKEE (reference sequence). CDR3 protein: CASTWGRTGNEQFF. DNA of the CDR3: TGTGCCAGCACCTGGGGGAGGACAGGCAATGAGCAGTTCTTC.

This clonotype was seen only a few times. J is TRBJ1-5 and V is TRBV6-2 or TRBV6-3, with 9 positions matching TRBD1. Germline CDR1 and CDR2: MNHEY and SVGEGT. The CDR3 covers 14 residues. V lost 6 bases and J lost 7; bases outside the gene matches: 7. CDR3 residues: CASRGTGNSQPQHF. The CDR3, as DNA: TGTGCCAGCAGAGGGACAGGGAATAGCCAGCCCCAGCATTTT.

The rearrangement joins TRBV4-3 to TRBJ2-1; 9 nucleotides match TRBD2. This CDR3 is 15 amino acids long. The V segment lost 0 bases and the J segment 15 bases; nucleotides outside the gene matches: 12. Germline V gene sequence: CDR1 LGHNA, CDR2 YSLEER. DNA of the CDR3: TGCGCCAGCAGCCAAGATCTCGCCAGCGGGGGGTTTGCGTTCTTC. Its protein is CASSQDLASGGFAFF.

This clonotype occurred a few times. This chain uses TRBV7-6 with TRBJ1-2; D gene ambiguous. Looked up from germline, CDR1 is SGHVS and CDR2 is FNYEAQ. The CDR3 runs to 15 residues. The V gene lost 1 base and the J gene lost 6 bases, with 15 bases spanning the gap. The CDR3 sequence is CASSLEAGFLHGYTF. CDR3 nucleotide sequence: TGTGCCAGCAGCTTAGAGGCAGGCTTTCTTCATGGCTACACCTTC.

This clonotype showed up many times. V and J are TRBV5-1 and TRBJ2-2; 9 positions match TRBD2. The CDR3 contains 15 residues. The V segment lost 2 bases and the J segment 3 bases; nucleotides outside the gene matches: 2. Germline V gene data show CDR1 as SGHRS and CDR2 as YFSETQ. DNA of the CDR3: TGCGCCAGCAGCTTCCGACTAGCGGACACCGGGGAGCTGTTTTTT. Protein product: CASSFRLADTGELFF.